This record covers a single T cell receptor (beta chain). Its antigen is still unknown. No quality values exist for individual bases; no much larger clone is one base distant. The data originate from a study of T cell responses to AZD1222 COVID-19 vaccine (dated by TCRdb to 2020 to 2022). In terms of the full investigation: TCR sequencing was performed for fewer than 250 trial participants, of whom 200 to 210 were given two doses of AZD1222 and some 26 were given two doses of MenACWY control vaccine. Trial participants were enrolled into age subgroups of 18-55, 56-69 and 70-plus years, which contained 148, 28 and 57 TCR-sequenced participants, respectively.

Between the V and J ends, shortened by 5 bases and 2 bases respectively, the junction contains 9 bases. Reading the germline V gene (reference sequence) gives CDR1 MNHEY and CDR2 SMNVEV. From the cysteine up to the phenylalanine, the CDR3 has a length of 13 residues. The kept DNA is CDR3 alone, 39 bases in frame from the first base. The CDR3 regions of human TCRbeta chains were subjected to immunosequencing. As for the authors' bioinformatics: TCRs in the repertoires were matched against a reference library of SARS-CoV-2-specific TCRs that had been generated with the MIRA antigen-specificity platform. Breadth meant the fraction of unique TCRs that were SARS-CoV-2-associated, whereas depth meant the fraction of total T cells that were SARS-CoV-2-associated. Each spike-specific TCR was assigned to its reactive spike region and to a CD4 or CD8 class using the MIRA data. Log10-transformed breadth and depth values were compared by one-way ANOVA with Sidak's multiple comparisons tests. In TCRdb, the immuneACCESS table is reduced to in-frame sequences with V and J assigned. These tables do not hold every clone; where another copy was compared, an unresolved V gene accounts for under half, and the others remain unexplained. D and trimming were read from the DNA, whereas the V and J calls and clone size are those reported in that table. For this sample the table gives more than 40,000 clones, of which less than 95% were detected only once. Approximately 35% of the sample is held by the ten biggest clonotypes.

The sample's time point label is to be understood as: about 28 days (+/-7) after the second vaccine dose. AZD1222 recipients whose second dose came at about 4 weeks and those whose second dose came at about 12 weeks were combined into one group, since spike-specific TCR depth and breadth did not differ between the two schedules. Vaccinee samples were obtained from the UK trials COV001 and COV002, which included a single-blind randomized controlled phase 2/3 trial of AZD1222 (ChAdOx1 nCoV-19) in healthy adults. For TCRbeta chain sequencing, PBMC samples from trial participants were taken at day 0 and at day 28 after the second dose. Findings and caveats that apply to the study as a whole: CD4 TCRs associated with the vaccine covered the entire spike protein, and the dominant responses were in regions 160-218 and 743-854. Participants were mostly white British and included more females than males, and it was suggested by the authors that clonal diversity may have been underestimated. Because no samples from the day 14 peak response were available, repertoires could be characterized only after the peak T cell response. Only five to seven AZD1222 recipients were SARS-CoV-2 seropositive at baseline, limiting conclusions about previously exposed vaccinees. After two AZD1222 doses, spike-specific TCR breadth and depth were significantly higher than at day 0 and than in MenACWY recipients. In the small 56-69-year group, the increase in depth fell short of significance, most likely because of low power. Reportedly, almost half of the unique spike-specific TCRs recognized epitopes lying outside the regions that are mutated in the B.1.351 and B.1.1.7 variants.

The receptor chain draws on TRBV27 and TRBJ1-2; tentative D gene TRBD1, with 5 bases matching. The specimen was peripheral blood, collected 28 days after the second AZD1222 dose. The source is an adult who received the AZD1222 COVID-19 vaccine. The DNA reads as follows: TGTGCCAGCAGTACGGACACCAACTATGGCTACACCTTC. The encoded protein is CASSTDTNYGYTF.